This note documents a single TCR beta chain sequence. Its antigen is not identified. Germline values: CDR1 SGHDT, CDR2 YYEEEE. The CDR3 totals 16 residues. This record comes from a study of T cells expressing NK-cell markers. Study details: The eight sequenced donors comprised seven who were HCMV-seropositive and one who was seronegative.

Generation of TCR beta cDNA was performed by 5'RACE template switching incorporating UMIs. TCRdb re-called the 5' RACE reads, yielding one record per CDR3 amino acid sequence without DNA. The listing contains about 180,000 distinct CDR3 sequences. General study points: Of the CD8+ T cells in over five donors, roughly 1.0-7.0% belonged to dominant NKG2C+ clonotypes.

V usage is TRBV5-6 and J usage is TRBJ2-4; TCRdb gives TRBD1 as the D gene, but with no DNA this cannot be confirmed. The sample was blood T cells: a sorted CD56 or NKG2C T cell subset, CD4+ or CD8+ T cells, or bulk PBMC T cells (not recorded which). The TCR comes from a man aged 18-75 years in good health. The CDR3 loop reads CASSLIPGQGSNIQYF.